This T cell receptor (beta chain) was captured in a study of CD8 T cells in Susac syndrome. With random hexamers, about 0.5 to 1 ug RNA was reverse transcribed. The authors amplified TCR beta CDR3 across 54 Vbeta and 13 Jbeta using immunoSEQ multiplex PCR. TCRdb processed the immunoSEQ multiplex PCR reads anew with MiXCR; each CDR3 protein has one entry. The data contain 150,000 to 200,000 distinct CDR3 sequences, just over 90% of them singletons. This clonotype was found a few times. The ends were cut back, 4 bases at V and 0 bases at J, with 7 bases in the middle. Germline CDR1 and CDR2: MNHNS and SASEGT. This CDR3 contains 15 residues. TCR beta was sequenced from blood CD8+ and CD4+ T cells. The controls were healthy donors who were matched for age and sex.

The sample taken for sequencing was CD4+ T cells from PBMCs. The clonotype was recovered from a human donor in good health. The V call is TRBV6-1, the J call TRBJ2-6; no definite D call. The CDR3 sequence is CASSGINSGANVLTF. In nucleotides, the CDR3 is TGTGCCAGCAGTGGGATTAACTCTGGGGCCAACGTCCTGACTTTC.